The 14 T cell receptor beta chains presented below share a single source sample, sequenced in a study of T cells in Graves' hyperthyroidism and ophthalmopathy. Amplified TCR beta CDR3 regions derived from RNA transcripts. TCR CDR3 underwent first-round RT-PCR with the HTBI primer set. MiXCR, run by TCRdb on the multiplex PCR reads, gives a single entry per CDR3 protein. Found here are hundreds of thousands of distinct CDR3 sequences, roughly 40% of them singletons; the top ten hold 7.5% to 9.5%. Source material: blood. These receptors all come from a man younger than 35 with Graves' hyperthyroidism.

This clonotype was recorded a few times. The chain has TRBV5-1 and TRBJ1-4, with 7 nucleotides matching TRBD1. V trimming: 4 bases; J trimming: 8 bases; junction bases outside the gene matches: 11. Germline V gives CDR1 SGHRS, CDR2 YFSETQ. CDR3 length: 15 amino acids. CDR3 coding DNA: TGCGCCAGCAGCCCCGAGGGGGCGAAAGGGGAAAAACTGTTTTTT. It translates to CASSPEGAKGEKLFF.

This clonotype appeared many times. This sequence joins TRBV7-6 and TRBJ1-6; D not certain. Trimming shortened V by 5 bases and J by 7 bases, and 6 bases separated the two germline ends. The CDR3 totals 12 residues. Germline-derived CDR1 and CDR2 are SGHVS and FNYEAQ. DNA for the CDR3: TGTGCCAGCAGCCCAGTAAATTCACCCCTCCACTTT. Amino acids: CASSPVNSPLHF.

This clonotype was seen a few times. The rearrangement uses TRBV9 and TRBJ1-6, with 8 bases matching TRBD1. The CDR3 is 15 amino acids. Germline V lookup: CDR1 SGDLS, CDR2 YYNGEE. V shed 0 bases, J shed 7 bases, and the junction held 3 bases outside the gene matches. The CDR3 here is CASSVGTGQNSPLHF. CDR3 coding DNA: TGTGCCAGCAGCGTAGGGACAGGGCAAAATTCACCCCTCCACTTT.

This CDR3 is CASSYAPTVNTEAFF. CDR3 DNA sequence: TGTGCCAGCAGTTACGCCCCCACAGTGAACACTGAAGCTTTCTTT. This chain uses TRBV9 with TRBJ1-1, with D unclear. The germline CDR1 and CDR2 sequences are SGDLS and YYNGEE. Trimming left V 5 bases short and J 0 bases short, with 14 bases between. The CDR3 sequence is 15 residues long.

This clonotype has a handful of counts. The chain employs TRBV6-5 and TRBJ1-6, with TRBD1 as a possible D gene (6 bases). In germline, CDR1 is MNHEY, CDR2 SVGAGI. This CDR3 is built from 15 residues. Trimming removed 7 bases at V and 6 bases at J, with 16 bases between. CDR3 DNA sequence: TGTGCCAGCAAGGACTCGGACAGAACTAATTCACCCCTCCACTTT. It translates to CASKDSDRTNSPLHF.

This clonotype was observed a handful of times. The chain has TRBV7-9 and TRBJ1-6; the D gene is possibly TRBD1 (5 bases). The V gene's germline CDR1 is SEHNR and CDR2 FQNEAQ (reference sequence). CDR3 length: 14 amino acids. Trimming pared 3 bases from V and 12 bases from J, leaving 15 bases between. The CDR3 nucleotides read TGTGCCAGCAGCTTGGAGGGGCAGGGCCGACCCCTCCACTTT. This translates into CASSLEGQGRPLHF.

J is TRBJ1-2 and V is TRBV15, with D possibly TRBD1 on 6 matching bases. CDR3 length: 14 residues. Germline V gene data show CDR1 as LNHNV and CDR2 as YYDKDF (reference sequence). The germline V and J ends were trimmed by 1 base and 5 bases, with 11 bases remaining between them. CDR3: CATSRAPGVYGYTF. For the CDR3, the DNA is TGTGCCACCAGCAGAGCACCAGGGGTGTATGGCTACACCTTC.

This clonotype was counted ten times or more. J is TRBJ2-6 and V is TRBV19, with D unclear. The V gene lost 6 bases and the J gene lost 0 bases, with 9 bases spanning the gap. Germline V lookup: CDR1 LNHDA, CDR2 SQIVND (reference sequence). This CDR3 is 15 amino acids long. DNA for the CDR3: TGTGCCAGTAGCATTACTCCCTCTGGGGCCAACGTCCTGACTTTC. Its protein is CASSITPSGANVLTF.

In its sample, this clonotype was seen a few times. The chain is built from TRBV7-9 and TRBJ2-7; D unclear. Per the germline V gene, CDR1 is SEHNR and CDR2 is FQNEAQ (reference sequence). The CDR3 is 14 amino acids. The germline V and J ends were trimmed by 7 bases and 2 bases, with 15 bases remaining between them. CDR3 nucleotide sequence: TGTGCCAGCACCTCAGGTGCGAGCGCCTACGAGCAGTACTTC. This codes for CASTSGASAYEQYF.

This clonotype showed up many times. The chain recombines TRBV20-1 with TRBJ1-6; 9 positions agree with TRBD1. Germline V gene lookup returns CDR1 DFQATT and CDR2 SNEGSKA (reference sequence). Germline trimming cut 6 bases from V and 9 bases from J; bases unmatched to any gene: 9. This CDR3 is 14 amino acids long. The CDR3 DNA sequence: TGCAGTGCCACAGGGGGCACAACTGGTTCACCCCTCCACTTT. Residues: CSATGGTTGSPLHF.

The rearrangement links TRBV5-2 to TRBJ1-2; TRBD1 is the table's D call, not checked against the DNA. TRBV5-2 is a recognized pseudogene. The CDR3 runs 14 residues. CDR3 in amino acids: CASKRTGGTFGYTF. CDR3 coding DNA: TGTGCCAGCAAGCGGACAGGGGGGACTTTTGGCTACACCTTC.

In this sample, this clonotype turned up many times. This chain joins TRBV20-1 and TRBJ2-5; D remains ambiguous. Deletions cut 6 bases from V and 5 bases from J, with 7 bases between. Germline lookup yields CDR1 DFQATT and CDR2 SNEGSKA (reference sequence). The CDR3 loop spans 10 amino acids. Here the CDR3 reads CSAVSETQYF. Here the CDR3 DNA reads TGCAGTGCCGTTTCCGAGACCCAGTACTTC.

This sequence joins TRBV7-8 and TRBJ1-2; D gene ambiguous. V was cut by 1 base and J by 5 bases, with 20 bases left in between. The germline CDR1 and CDR2 sequences are SGHVS and FQNEAQ. This CDR3 contains 17 residues. The CDR3 DNA sequence: TGTGCCAGCAGCTTAGGTTCCCGTCGGCAGACAATTTATGGCTACACCTTC. This sequence encodes CASSLGSRRQTIYGYTF.

This clonotype appeared many times. V and J are TRBV2 and TRBJ1-4, with a weak D call TRBD1 (6 bases). CDR3 size: 16 residues. Trimming took off 7 bases at V and 0 bases at J, with 15 bases between the two ends. Looked up from germline, CDR1 is SNHLY and CDR2 is FYNNEI. CDR3 DNA: TGTGCCAGCAACGACAGGAGCCCATCAACTAATGAAAAACTGTTTTTT. Translation: CASNDRSPSTNEKLFF.